This T cell receptor (beta chain) was found in a study of PD-1 blockade in mismatch repair-deficient tumors. Study-level results: Tumor-resident clones, often undetectable pretreatment in blood, expanded then contracted after pembrolizumab.

PCR or immunohistochemistry showed mismatch repair deficiency in every enrolled patient. TCRs were sequenced from a few patients responding to pembrolizumab. Data came from immunoSEQ multiplex PCR; TCRdb stores just in-frame clones and leaves some out. The sample yields roughly 50,000 clones, over 70% seen once. Points on this clone: Its specificity is not known.

CDR1 is KGHSH, CDR2 LQKENI, per germline. Trimming cost V 5 bases and J 4 bases, with 10 bases left between them. The CDR3 has 13 residues. The input for sequencing was peripheral blood, taken 20 weeks after starting pembrolizumab. This sequence joins TRBV18 and TRBJ2-3; D might be TRBD1 (5 bases). This sequence originates from an adult with mismatch repair-deficient cancer. CDR3 residues: CASSISGPDTQYF. Written as DNA, the CDR3 is TGTGCCAGCTCAATTTCAGGGCCAGATACGCAGTATTTT.